The T cell receptor (beta chain) under discussion was sequenced for a study of blood T cell repertoires in COVID-19. About the study: Donors in the United States, Italy and Spain gave samples during acute or convalescent COVID-19. PBMCs, B-cell-depleted T cells, or T cells were the source of the cDNA or gDNA that made up the material.

V lost 8 bases to trimming and J lost 6 bases; unmatched junction nucleotides: 11. Germline V gives CDR1 MNHEY, CDR2 SMNVEV (reference sequence). The CDR3 runs to 15 residues. Authors' data handling: The assay estimated nucleated cells by amplifying reference gene primers. Generated by immunoSEQ multiplex PCR, the TCRdb table keeps only in-frame clones and is missing some. V, J and clone size reflect that table, while D and trimming were determined from the DNA. The sample records roughly 130,000 clones, about four fifths being singletons. This clone was observed a few times. J is TRBJ2-1 and V is TRBV27; 9 bases align to TRBD1. This sequence was found in a man aged 55 to 69 with active or convalescent COVID-19. The source material was peripheral blood. In nucleotides, the CDR3 is TGTGCCAGCTGGAACCCGGGACAGGGTATCAATGAGCAGTTCTTC. Translation: CASWNPGQGINEQFF.